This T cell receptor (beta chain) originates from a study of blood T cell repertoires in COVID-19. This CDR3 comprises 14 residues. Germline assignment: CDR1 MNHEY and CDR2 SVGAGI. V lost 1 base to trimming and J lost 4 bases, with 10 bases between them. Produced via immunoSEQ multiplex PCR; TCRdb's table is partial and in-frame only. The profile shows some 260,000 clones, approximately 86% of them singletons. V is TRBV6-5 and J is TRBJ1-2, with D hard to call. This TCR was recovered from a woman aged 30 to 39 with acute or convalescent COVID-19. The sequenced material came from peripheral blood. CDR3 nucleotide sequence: TGTGCCAGCAGTTACTTCCCAGGCTCCTATGGCTACACCTTC. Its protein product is CASSYFPGSYGYTF.